This T cell receptor (beta chain) was obtained from a study of blood T cell repertoires in COVID-19. CDR1 is SEHNR, CDR2 FQNEAQ, per germline (reference sequence). Trimming cost V 3 bases and J 4 bases, with 9 bases left between them. The CDR3 runs 13 residues. Profiled with immunoSEQ multiplex PCR; TCRdb holds only in-frame clones, not every one. The sample includes hundreds of thousands of clones, around nine tenths of them seen just once. The material sequenced was PBMCs or T cells enriched from blood (not recorded which). The V and J genes are TRBV7-9 and TRBJ1-1; D is uncertain. The sequence was obtained from a woman aged 40 to 55 who had recovered from COVID-19. The CDR3 region is CASSLGGITEAFF. In DNA form, the CDR3 reads TGTGCCAGCAGCTTGGGAGGCATCACTGAAGCTTTCTTT.